This T cell receptor beta chain came from a study of cytomegalovirus exposure and HLA in healthy donors. The CDR3 consists of 13 residues. Primers: 60 Vbeta forward and 13 Jbeta reverse. TCRdb's copy holds only in-frame clones and misses some; the assay was immunoSEQ multiplex PCR. Altogether 90,000 to 110,000 clones are present, roughly 79% being singletons, with the ten largest covering 1% to 1.5%. The chain links TRBV21-1 to TRBJ2-5; whether TRBD2, the table's D call, matches the DNA was not checked. TRBV21-1 represents a pseudogene. Sequencing was done on a sample of PBMCs. This sequence originates from a middle-aged man in good health and CMV-seronegative. In nucleotides, the CDR3 is TGTGCCAGCAGCACCCGGGTCCAAGAGACCCAGTACTTC. Protein sequence: CASSTRVQETQYF.